This record concerns one TCR beta chain sequence. The sample originates from a study of blood T cell repertoires in COVID-19. Study-wide context: COVID-19 samples collected from the United States, Italy and Spain covered acute and convalescent phases.

Method: immunoSEQ multiplex PCR; TCRdb's copy keeps in-frame clones and lacks some. Counted here are 110,000 to 150,000 clones, around 91% occurring once; the ten biggest clones make up just over 3%. The CDR3 length is 13 residues. The genes are TRBV21-1 and TRBJ2-7; TRBD2, the table's D call, lacks a check against the DNA. TRBV21-1 counts as a pseudogene. The sequence was collected from a woman in her sixties or seventies with active COVID-19. The sample was peripheral blood. The CDR3 protein is CASSEGGVSEQYF. CDR3 DNA sequence: TGTGCCAGCTCCGAGGGCGGGGTCTCCGAGCAGTACTTC.